This T cell receptor beta chain was found in a study of blood T cell repertoires in COVID-19. At the level of the study: Samples taken during acute and convalescent COVID-19 were collected in the United States, Italy and Spain. T cells, B-cell-depleted T cells, or PBMCs provided the cDNA or gDNA that served as material.

Seattle cases were enrolled at active infection and followed longitudinally. This table comes from immunoSEQ multiplex PCR, and its TCRdb copy is limited to in-frame clones, with some not included. The sample lists 150,000 to 200,000 clones, under 90% occurring once. The source of this sequence is a woman in her 70s with COVID-19, enrolled during active disease. The sequencing sample was made of peripheral blood.

In DNA form, the CDR3 reads TGTGCCAGTAATCCCCGAGACAGGGGTTACGAGCAGTACTTC. Its protein product is CASNPRDRGYEQYF. V is TRBV19 and J is TRBJ2-7; 8 bases fit TRBD1. CDR1 is LNHDA and CDR2 is SQIVND in the germline V gene (reference sequence). The CDR3 runs to 14 residues. Trimming at V came to 7 bases and at J to 4 bases, leaving 9 bases not matched to a gene. Full variable domain (outside the CDR3, taken from reference TRBV19 and TRBJ2-7): DGGITQSPKYLFRKEGQNVTLSCEQNLNHDAMYWYRQDPGQGLRLIYYSQIVNDFQKGDIAEGYSVSREKKESFPLTVTSAQKNPTAFYLCASNPRDRGYEQYFGPGTRLTVT.